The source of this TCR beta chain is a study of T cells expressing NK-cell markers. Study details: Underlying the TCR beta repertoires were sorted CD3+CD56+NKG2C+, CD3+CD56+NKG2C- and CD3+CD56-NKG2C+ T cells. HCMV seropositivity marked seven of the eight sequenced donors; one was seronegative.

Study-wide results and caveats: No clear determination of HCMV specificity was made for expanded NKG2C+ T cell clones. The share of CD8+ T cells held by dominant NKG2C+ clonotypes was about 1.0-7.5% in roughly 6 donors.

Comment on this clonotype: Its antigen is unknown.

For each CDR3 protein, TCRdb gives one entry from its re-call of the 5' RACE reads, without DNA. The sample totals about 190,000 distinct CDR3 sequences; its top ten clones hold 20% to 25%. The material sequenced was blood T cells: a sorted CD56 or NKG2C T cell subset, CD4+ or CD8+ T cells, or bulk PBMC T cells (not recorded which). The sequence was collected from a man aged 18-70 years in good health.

CDR3 in amino acids: CASSPSGGRGLYEQYF. The V gene is TRBV9, the J gene TRBJ2-7; TCRdb picks TRBD1, but there is no DNA to check that call. Germline-derived CDR1 and CDR2 are SGDLS and YYNGEE. The CDR3 length is 16 residues.